This TCR beta chain was sequenced in a study of T cell responses to AZD1222 COVID-19 vaccine. Note on this clone: The antigen is unknown.

TCRdb keeps only in-frame clones here, not all; method: immunoSEQ multiplex PCR. The sample lists roughly 140,000 clones, 90% occurring once. General study results and limits: Most donors were white British, females outnumbered males, and clonal diversity was possibly underestimated. Only six people who got AZD1222 tested seropositive at baseline. Repertoires in all cases were sampled only once the peak T cell response had passed. Targets within unmutated variant regions were reportedly found for nearly half of spike-specific TCRs.

V shed 4 bases, J shed 7 bases, and the junction held 9 bases outside the gene matches. The CDR3 covers 14 residues. The germline V gene encodes CDR1 LNHDA and CDR2 SQIVND (reference sequence). This clonotype originated in an adult in good health. This specimen was peripheral blood, taken on day 0 of AZD1222 vaccination. This sequence joins TRBV19 and TRBJ1-1; TRBD1 matches at 7 bases. CDR3: CASSSFRQGGEAFF. The CDR3 DNA reads TGTGCCAGTAGTAGCTTTAGACAGGGCGGTGAAGCTTTCTTT. The full variable domain, rest sourced from reference TRBV19 and TRBJ1-1, is DGGITQSPKYLFRKEGQNVTLSCEQNLNHDAMYWYRQDPGQGLRLIYYSQIVNDFQKGDIAEGYSVSREKKESFPLTVTSAQKNPTAFYLCASSSFRQGGEAFFGQGTRLTVV.